This TCR beta chain was documented in a study of tumor-infiltrating lymphocytes in oesophageal squamous cell carcinoma. TCRdb re-called the PCR reads with MiXCR, one entry per CDR3 protein. The repertoire holds around 20,000 distinct CDR3 sequences, around 44% seen once, with 25% to 30% in the top ten. Germline V gene lookup returns CDR1 SEHNR and CDR2 FQNEAQ (reference sequence). The CDR3 has 16 amino acids. The sequence was obtained from a male donor with esophageal squamous cell carcinoma. The sample was esophageal tumor tissue. The rearrangement links TRBV7-9 to TRBJ2-7; D perhaps matches TRBD2 (6 bases). The J call may not be correct, given that the DNA end is closer to TRBJ2-1. The CDR3 reads CASSLVGTGAYNEQFF. The CDR3 nucleotides read TGTGCCAGCAGCTTAGTCGGGACTGGAGCCTACAATGAGCAGTTCTTC.